The 31 T cell receptor beta chains presented below share a single source sample, sequenced in a study of Ad26.COV2.S vaccination and SARS-CoV-2 variants. Assay: immunoSEQ multiplex PCR; the TCRdb copy retains only in-frame clones and omits some. The data contain about 350,000 clones, about 88% of them singletons. Treatment defined: about 20 received Ad26.COV2.S at low or high dose, single or two shots; several received placebo; per-sample allocation not given. The samples date from day 63 after the first vaccine or placebo injection. The specimen was peripheral blood, collected in a trial of Ad26.COV2.S vaccine versus placebo. These receptor sequences come from a person aged 18 to 59 who received the Ad26.COV2.S COVID-19 vaccine or a placebo.

The V and J genes are TRBV6-2 or TRBV6-3 and TRBJ1-2; D possibly corresponds to TRBD1 (6 bases). Per germline, CDR1 MNHEY and CDR2 SVGEGT. This CDR3 comprises 11 residues. The V end was cut by 2 bases, the J end by 9 bases, with 7 bases between. The CDR3 region is CASSYDRSYTF. DNA of the CDR3: TGTGCCAGCAGTTACGACAGGAGCTACACCTTC.

The V and J genes are TRBV19 and TRBJ1-1, with a possible D match to TRBD1 (6 bases). CDR3 length: 14 residues. V was shortened by 4 bases and J by 10 bases, with 19 bases between the two germline ends. Germline V lookup: CDR1 LNHDA, CDR2 SQIVND (reference sequence). The CDR3 nucleotides read TGTGCCAGTAGTACAGCCGCAGGGGCCGGGGGAGCTTTCTTT. Its protein product is CASSTAAGAGGAFF.

This clone was counted a few times. The V and J genes are TRBV7-9 and TRBJ2-7, with TRBD2 as a possible D gene (6 bases). The CDR3 has 16 residues. CDR1 is SEHNR, CDR2 FQNEAQ, per germline (reference sequence). The V end was cut by 5 bases, the J end by 4 bases, with 21 bases between. The CDR3 DNA is TGTGCCAGCAGCCCCGTTGGGGGTAGCGGTCAGTACGAGCAGTACTTC. Amino acid sequence: CASSPVGGSGQYEQYF.

On this clone: A junction boundary mismatches the germline segment, possibly from a read error. This chain connects TRBV2 to TRBJ2-7; TRBD1 matches 7 bases. This CDR3 spans 16 amino acids. The germline gives CDR1 SNHLY, CDR2 FYNNEI. This CDR3 is CASREDPGQISYEQYF. The CDR3 region has the DNA TGTGCCAGCAGGGAAGATCCGGGACAGATCTCCTACGAGCAGTACTTC.

The V and J genes are TRBV24-1 and TRBJ1-5, with 7 bases matching TRBD1. Looked up from germline, CDR1 is KGHDR and CDR2 is SFDVKD. The CDR3 extends over 14 amino acids. The J segment lost 3 bases and the V segment lost 5 bases, leaving 3 bases of the junction unmatched. CDR3 sequence: CATSVGQFNQPQHF. As DNA, the CDR3 is TGTGCCACCAGTGTGGGACAGTTCAATCAGCCCCAGCATTTT.

The J gene is TRBJ1-5, the V gene TRBV30; 7 nucleotides agree with TRBD1. The J segment lost 4 bases and the V segment lost 2 bases, leaving 5 bases of the junction unmatched. Germline lookup yields CDR1 GTSNPN and CDR2 SVGIG (reference sequence). This CDR3 is built from 14 residues. The CDR3 region has the DNA TGTGCCTGGAGTTACCACAGGGGAAATCAGCCCCAGCATTTT. It yields the protein CAWSYHRGNQPQHF.

V and J are TRBV3-1 (or the pseudogene TRBV3-2) and TRBJ1-2; the D gene is possibly TRBD1 (5 bases). Germline CDR1 and CDR2: LGHDT and YNNKEL (reference sequence). V shed 3 bases and J shed 8 bases, with 22 bases lying between them. CDR3 length: 16 residues. CDR3 region: CASSQNLIRGGMGYTF. DNA for the CDR3: TGTGCCAGCAGCCAGAATCTAATCCGGGGCGGAATGGGCTACACCTTC.

The chain links TRBV6-5 to TRBJ1-5; D uncertain. Germline loops: CDR1 MNHEY, CDR2 SVGAGI. V was shortened by 5 bases and J by 4 bases, with 9 bases between the two germline ends. The CDR3 spans 13 residues. CDR3 sequence reads: CASSRTVNQPQHF. The CDR3 DNA sequence: TGTGCCAGCAGTAGGACGGTAAATCAGCCCCAGCATTTT.

The chain has TRBV4-3 and TRBJ1-2, with 7 bases aligning to TRBD1. The CDR3 is made up of 18 amino acids. J lost 4 bases, V lost 3 bases, and 17 bases had no gene match. Germline CDR1 LGHNA, CDR2 YSLEER. DNA of the CDR3: TGCGCCAGCAGCCAGGACGGAGGGGGCGGGGGGACCCCCTATGGCTACACCTTC. It specifies CASSQDGGGGGTPYGYTF.

The chain recombines TRBV6-5 with TRBJ1-1, with 8 bases that match TRBD1. There are 14 residues in the CDR3. The V gene's germline CDR1 is MNHEY and CDR2 SVGAGI. V trimming: 4 bases; J trimming: 4 bases; junction bases outside the gene matches: 5. CDR3 bases: TGTGCCAGCAGTTGGAACAGGGGGATCACTGAAGCTTTCTTT. This sequence encodes CASSWNRGITEAFF.

In its sample, this clone was seen once. J is TRBJ1-1 and V is TRBV7-9; D remains unclear. The CDR3 totals 15 residues. V was cut by 1 base and J by 1 base, with 10 bases left in between. Germline lookup yields CDR1 SEHNR and CDR2 FQNEAQ (reference sequence). CDR3: CASSLDGISNTEAFF. The DNA for the CDR3 is TGTGCCAGCAGCTTAGATGGCATATCGAACACTGAAGCTTTCTTT.

The CDR3 here is CASSSVGLQGASEAFF. CDR3 DNA sequence: TGCGCCAGCAGCTCGGTGGGATTACAGGGGGCTAGTGAAGCTTTCTTT. The chain is built from TRBV5-1 and TRBJ1-1, with 9 bases matching TRBD1. After removal of 3 bases from V and 7 bases from J, the junction contained 13 bases not matched to a gene. Per germline, CDR1 SGHRS and CDR2 YFSETQ. The CDR3 is 16 amino acids. Based on the CDR3 plus reference TRBV5-1 and TRBJ1-1, the full variable domain is KAGVTQTPRYLIKTRGQQVTLSCSPISGHRSVSWYQQTPGQGLQFLFEYFSETQRNKGNFPGRFSGRQFSNSRSEMNVSTLELGDSALYLCASSSVGLQGASEAFFGQGTRLTVV.

The chain links TRBV18 to TRBJ2-1; 9 bases map to TRBD2. From germline, CDR1 is KGHSH and CDR2 LQKENI. Trimming took 1 base from V and 1 from J; bases not matched to a gene: 5. The CDR3 runs to 17 residues. CDR3 sequence (DNA): TGTGCCAGCTCACCACGACTAGCGGATCGTTCCTACAATGAGCAGTTCTTC. The encoded protein is CASSPRLADRSYNEQFF.

This clone turned up a few times. The same CDR3 is also encoded by other DNA sequences in this sample. The chain links TRBV5-1 to TRBJ1-3; 7 bases match TRBD1. V shed 4 bases, J shed 2 bases, and the junction held 3 bases outside the gene matches. This CDR3 has 14 amino acids. Germline loops: CDR1 SGHRS, CDR2 YFSETQ. DNA for the CDR3: TGCGCCAGCAGCCAGACAGGGACTGGAAACACCATATATTTT. Translating gives CASSQTGTGNTIYF.

The V and J genes are TRBV6-1 and TRBJ2-7; D gene ambiguous. The CDR3 runs to 14 residues. Between the trimmed V and J ends, which lost 2 bases and 2 bases, there was a span of 10 bases. Looked up from germline, CDR1 is MNHNS and CDR2 is SASEGT. CDR3 sequence (DNA): TGTGCCAGCAGTGAATATTCAGGAGCCTACGAGCAGTACTTC. It is translated as CASSEYSGAYEQYF.

The chain uses TRBV9 and TRBJ1-6, with D unclear. The germline V gene encodes CDR1 SGDLS and CDR2 YYNGEE. The CDR3 is made up of 14 amino acids. V lost 0 bases and J lost 5, with 6 bases in between. Written as DNA, the CDR3 is TGTGCCAGCAGCGTAGGCCCAGATAATTCACCCCTCCACTTT. As protein: CASSVGPDNSPLHF.

This rearrangement joins TRBV24-1 to TRBJ2-7; D might be TRBD2 (6 bases). The CDR3 consists of 12 residues. The V and J ends lost 7 bases and 1 base respectively, with 7 bases between them. From germline, CDR1 is KGHDR and CDR2 SFDVKD. The CDR3 DNA sequence: TGTGCCACCAGCGGGGGATCCTACGAGCAGTACTTC. It is translated as CATSGGSYEQYF.

Only a few counts were recorded for this clone. V usage is TRBV6-4 and J usage is TRBJ2-1; 12 nucleotides agree with TRBD2. With 0 bases clipped from V and 6 bases from J, the junction kept 0 bases outside the gene matches. Germline V lookup: CDR1 MRHNA, CDR2 SNTAGT. The CDR3 totals 15 residues. The CDR3 DNA follows: TGTGCCAGCAGTGACTCGACTAGCGGGAGCAATGAGCAGTTCTTC. Its protein product is CASSDSTSGSNEQFF.

The chain is built from TRBV11-3 and TRBJ2-2, with D possibly TRBD1 on 6 matching bases. The ends were cut back, 3 bases at V and 0 bases at J, with 8 bases in the middle. The CDR3 consists of 15 residues. Germline V gene sequence: CDR1 SGHNT, CDR2 YENEEA. In nucleotides, the CDR3 is TGTGCCAGCAGCTTCACAGGGCCGAACACCGGGGAGCTGTTTTTT. Encoded protein: CASSFTGPNTGELFF.

This clone was detected many times. The rearrangement joins TRBV12-5 to TRBJ1-2; the D is unclear. The CDR3 spans 20 residues. The germline V gene encodes CDR1 LGHNT and CDR2 FRNRAP. The V end lost 0 bases, the J end lost 1 base, and 24 bases lay between the germline ends. The CDR3 loop reads CASGLVGVGRPDSLNYGYTF. The CDR3 DNA is TGTGCTAGTGGTTTGGTAGGCGTCGGGCGACCTGACTCTCTTAACTATGGCTACACCTTC.

The chain employs TRBV4-2 and TRBJ1-5; D gene unclear. From germline, CDR1 is LGHNA and CDR2 YNFKEQ. The CDR3 is 16 residues long. Trimming removed 1 base from V and 2 bases from J, with 12 bases in between. In DNA, the CDR3 is TGTGCCAGCAGCCAAGTTGCGGGAGGTGGCAATCAGCCCCAGCATTTT. This sequence encodes CASSQVAGGGNQPQHF.

The J gene is TRBJ2-1, the V gene TRBV7-9, with 9 nucleotides matching TRBD1. V lost 2 bases, J lost 7 bases, and 6 bases stayed unmatched. CDR3 length equals 15 residues. CDR1 and CDR2 (germline): SEHNR, FQNEAQ (reference sequence). The CDR3 DNA follows: TGTGCCAGCAGCTTATGGGGGACAGGGCTTAATGAGCAGTTCTTC. Its protein is CASSLWGTGLNEQFF.

This sequence joins TRBV7-2 and TRBJ1-6; TRBD1 agrees at 7 bases. Losses at the gene ends were 0 bases for V and 14 bases for J; bases not matched to a gene: 7. CDR3 length: 14 amino acids. Germline CDR1 SGHTA, CDR2 FQGNSA. CDR3 region: CASSLAGQASSLHF. The CDR3, as DNA: TGTGCCAGCAGCTTAGCCGGACAGGCGTCGTCCCTCCACTTT.

This clone was seen just once. The chain combines TRBV7-9 with TRBJ1-2, with 7 bases identical to TRBD1. This CDR3 spans 15 amino acids. The V segment lost 4 bases and the J segment 4 bases; nucleotides outside the gene matches: 9. Looked up from germline, CDR1 is SEHNR and CDR2 is FQNEAQ (reference sequence). CDR3 DNA sequence: TGTGCCAGCAGCTCAGACAGGGAGCTGGTCTATGGCTACACCTTC. It translates to CASSSDRELVYGYTF.

This clone was seen a single time. V and J are TRBV4-1 and TRBJ2-7; D possibly matches TRBD1 or TRBD2 (6 bases each). Germline CDR1 MGHRA, CDR2 YSYEKL. Trimming took 4 bases from V and 4 from J, leaving 23 bases between them. The CDR3 extends over 17 amino acids. The CDR3 loop is CASSLQTGTQGSYEQYF. The DNA of the CDR3 is TGCGCCAGCAGCCTCCAAACCGGGACTCAGGGGTCATACGAGCAGTACTTC.

The chain recombines TRBV7-2 with TRBJ1-5; no reliable D call. V was trimmed by 5 bases and J by 5 bases, leaving 16 bases between them. CDR1 is SGHTA and CDR2 is FQGNSA in the germline V gene. The CDR3 contains 15 residues. The CDR3 DNA reads as TGTGCCAGCAGCCTCCAGGTAGCAACGGATCAGCCCCAGCATTTT. Translation: CASSLQVATDQPQHF. The variable domain in full, with the rest retrieved from reference TRBV7-2 and TRBJ1-5, is GAGVSQSPSNKVTEKGKDVELRCDPISGHTALYWYRQSLGQGLEFLIYFQGNSAPDKSGLPSDRFSAERTGGSVSTLTIQRTQQEDSAVYLCASSLQVATDQPQHFGDGTRLSIL.

The chain links TRBV28 to TRBJ1-3; a weak D match, TRBD1 (5 bases). The V gene's germline CDR1 is MDHEN and CDR2 SYDVKM. The CDR3 is 16 residues long. V lost 7 bases and J 3 bases, leaving 19 bases between the germline ends. The CDR3 nucleotides are TGTGCCAGCATTCTCTCTGGGGGATTTGGTGGAAACACCATATATTTT. It yields the protein CASILSGGFGGNTIYF.

The chain couples TRBV11-2 to TRBJ2-6; possibly TRBD1 for D (5 bases). Germline V CDR1 and CDR2: SGHAT, FQNNGV. Between the trimmed V and J ends, which lost 6 bases and 0 bases, there was a span of 18 bases. This CDR3 is built from 18 residues. The CDR3 loop is CASSLLGHMTSGANVLTF. The DNA of the CDR3 is TGTGCCAGCAGTTTACTCGGACACATGACCTCTGGGGCCAACGTCCTGACTTTC.

J is TRBJ2-5 and V is TRBV12-3 or TRBV12-4; TRBD2 agrees at 7 bases. This CDR3 contains 13 residues. With 3 bases clipped from V and 5 bases from J, the junction kept 3 bases outside the gene matches. CDR3: CASSFGGVETQYF. The CDR3 coding sequence is TGTGCCAGCAGTTTTGGGGGGGTGGAGACCCAGTACTTC.

The rearrangement joins TRBV13 to TRBJ2-5; 7 bases fit TRBD2. CDR1 and CDR2 from the germline V gene are PRHDT and FYEKMQ (reference sequence). Trimming took 1 base from V and 5 from J; bases not matched to a gene: 13. The CDR3 is 17 residues long. CDR3 in amino acids: CASSLAGGGAQLETQYF. The CDR3 bases are TGTGCCAGCAGCTTAGCGGGGGGTGGGGCACAATTGGAGACCCAGTACTTC.

J is TRBJ1-2 and V is TRBV3-1 (or the pseudogene TRBV3-2); D uncertain. Germline V gene sequence: CDR1 LGHDT, CDR2 YNNKEL (reference sequence). V lost 3 bases and J lost 2, with 1 base in between. This CDR3 has 11 amino acids. The DNA of the CDR3 is TGTGCCAGCAGCCAGAACTATGGCTACACCTTC. It specifies CASSQNYGYTF.